The 26 T cell receptor beta chains reported below all come from one sample, sequenced in a study of blood T cell repertoires in COVID-19. Only in-frame clones appear in the TCRdb table, and some are missing; sequencing was by immunoSEQ multiplex PCR. This sample has tens of thousands of clones, with roughly 82% found just once. Specimen: peripheral blood. These receptors all come from a human donor in a cohort sampled during active COVID-19.

The chain employs TRBV30 and TRBJ1-5; possibly TRBD1 for D (5 bases). Trimming stripped 5 bases from V and 7 bases from J, with 18 bases between. Germline CDR1 GTSNPN, CDR2 SVGIG (reference sequence). The CDR3 loop spans 14 amino acids. The CDR3 here is CAWGGGAARQPQHF. DNA for the CDR3: TGTGCCTGGGGGGGAGGGGCGGCGAGACAGCCCCAGCATTTT.

V and J are TRBV6-1 and TRBJ2-7, with 7 nucleotides matching TRBD1. The CDR3 has 15 amino acids. The junction had 11 bases not matched to a gene; V was cut back by 2 bases and J by 7 bases. Germline V gene sequence: CDR1 MNHNS, CDR2 SASEGT. The DNA for the CDR3 is TGTGCCAGCAGTGAACAGACAGGGCCCGGGGATGAGCAGTACTTC. Translated: CASSEQTGPGDEQYF.

This clone was observed once. The chain employs TRBV18 and TRBJ2-5; possible D gene TRBD2, 5 bases. V lost 3 bases to trimming and J lost 3 bases, with 5 bases between them. Germline CDR1 reads KGHSH; CDR2 reads LQKENI. The CDR3 contains 12 residues. CDR3 amino acids: CASSPGEETQYF. In DNA form, the CDR3 reads TGTGCCAGCTCACCCGGGGAAGAGACCCAGTACTTC.

The rearrangement uses TRBV19 and TRBJ1-4; 10 nucleotides line up with TRBD1. From germline, CDR1 is LNHDA and CDR2 SQIVND (reference sequence). This CDR3 spans 15 amino acids. The trim removed 5 bases at V and 6 bases at J, leaving 6 bases unmatched. DNA for the CDR3: TGTGCCAGTAGTTCCGGGACAGGGGATTATGAAAAACTGTTTTTT. Encoded protein: CASSSGTGDYEKLFF.

The genes are TRBV14 and TRBJ2-5, with a possible D match to TRBD1 (6 bases). CDR1 SGHDN and CDR2 FVKESK come from the germline V gene. There are 14 residues in the CDR3. The V end lost 4 bases, the J end lost 1 base, and 10 bases lay between the germline ends. For the CDR3, the DNA is TGTGCCAGCAGCCTGAACAGGGCCCAAGAGACCCAGTACTTC. Its protein is CASSLNRAQETQYF.

CDR3: CAWLNSLQETQYF. The CDR3 DNA reads as TGTGCCTGGCTTAACAGTCTACAAGAGACCCAGTACTTC. The V call is TRBV30, the J call TRBJ2-5, with D unclear. V was shortened by 5 bases and J by 2 bases, with 12 bases between the two germline ends. This CDR3 spans 13 amino acids. The germline gives CDR1 GTSNPN, CDR2 SVGIG (reference sequence).

The V and J genes are TRBV7-9 and TRBJ1-2, with D unclear. This CDR3 is built from 12 residues. Germline V CDR1 and CDR2: SEHNR, FQNEAQ (reference sequence). Trimming left V 3 bases short and J 6 bases short, with 8 bases between. CDR3 sequence: CASSLRSHGYTF. As DNA, the CDR3 is TGTGCCAGCAGCTTGAGGTCTCATGGCTACACCTTC.

The rearrangement uses TRBV6-5 and TRBJ2-3; 8 nucleotides match TRBD1. Germline trimming cut 7 bases from V and 4 bases from J; bases unmatched to any gene: 7. Germline CDR1 and CDR2: MNHEY and SVGAGI. The CDR3 covers 14 residues. The CDR3 nucleotides read TGTGCCAGCACCCAGGGGGCTGACGCAGATACGCAGTATTTT. It encodes CASTQGADADTQYF.

The CDR3 coding sequence is TGTGCCACCAGCAGAGAGGCGACTCCGCGGGGAAAACTGTTTTTT. The encoded protein is CATSREATPRGKLFF. V and J are TRBV15 and TRBJ1-4; D is unclear. Per the germline V gene, CDR1 is LNHNV and CDR2 is YYDKDF (reference sequence). The CDR3 is 15 residues long. The germline V and J ends were trimmed by 0 bases and 10 bases, with 15 bases remaining between them.

CDR3: CASSLGGGDEQYF. The CDR3 coding sequence is TGCGCCAGCAGCTTGGGGGGGGGCGACGAGCAGTACTTC. This chain links TRBV5-1 with TRBJ2-7; D may be TRBD2 (7 bases). This CDR3 comprises 13 residues. V was cut by 0 bases and J by 5 bases, with 9 bases left in between. Per germline, CDR1 SGHRS and CDR2 YFSETQ.

The J gene is TRBJ2-7, the V gene TRBV7-8, with 7 bases lining up with TRBD2. This CDR3 has 13 amino acids. The ends lost 5 bases at V and 2 bases at J; junction bases unmatched: 3. Looked up from germline, CDR1 is SGHVS and CDR2 is FQNEAQ. CDR3 region: CASSLTSAYEQYF. CDR3 nucleotide sequence: TGTGCCAGCAGCCTTACTAGCGCCTACGAGCAGTACTTC.

CDR3 coding DNA: TGTGCCAGCAGCCCACCTGGGCGGGTCGGGGAGCTGTTTTTT. Its translation is CASSPPGRVGELFF. This chain joins TRBV7-2 and TRBJ2-2; possibly TRBD2 for D (5 bases). V was cut by 5 bases and J by 7 bases, with 14 bases left in between. There are 14 residues in the CDR3. Per the germline V gene, CDR1 is SGHTA and CDR2 is FQGNSA.

The rearrangement joins TRBV18 to TRBJ1-2; 8 bases match TRBD1. Germline values: CDR1 KGHSH, CDR2 LQKENI. The V gene end was trimmed by 3 bases and the J gene end by 8 bases; junction bases not matched to a gene: 17. The CDR3 covers 17 residues. The CDR3 nucleotides are TGTGCCAGCTCACCCTACGTCCCTGACAGGGGAGTGAAAGGCTACACCTTC. It translates to CASSPYVPDRGVKGYTF.

The chain joins TRBV19 to TRBJ2-3, with a possible D match to TRBD2 (7 bases). CDR3 size: 16 residues. Trimming removed 8 bases from V and 1 base from J, with 19 bases in between. Per germline, CDR1 LNHDA and CDR2 SQIVND (reference sequence). This CDR3 reads CASDTRGARGTDTQYF. The DNA of the CDR3 is TGTGCCAGTGATACCCGGGGGGCTCGGGGCACAGATACGCAGTATTTT. The whole variable domain, filled in from reference TRBV19 and TRBJ2-3, reads DGGITQSPKYLFRKEGQNVTLSCEQNLNHDAMYWYRQDPGQGLRLIYYSQIVNDFQKGDIAEGYSVSREKKESFPLTVTSAQKNPTAFYLCASDTRGARGTDTQYFGPGTRLTVL.

The chain uses TRBV5-1 and TRBJ2-5; weak D call: TRBD2 (5 bases). The length of the CDR3 is 15 residues. Trimming cost V 1 base and J 1 base, with 11 bases left between them. CDR1 SGHRS and CDR2 YFSETQ come from the germline V gene. The CDR3 coding sequence is TGCGCCAGCAGCTTGTTCGGGGTGGGCCAAGAGACCCAGTACTTC. The encoded protein is CASSLFGVGQETQYF. The variable domain in full, with the rest retrieved from reference TRBV5-1 and TRBJ2-5, is KAGVTQTPRYLIKTRGQQVTLSCSPISGHRSVSWYQQTPGQGLQFLFEYFSETQRNKGNFPGRFSGRQFSNSRSEMNVSTLELGDSALYLCASSLFGVGQETQYFGPGTRLLVL.

The rearrangement uses TRBV18 and TRBJ2-6; 8 positions agree with TRBD1. The CDR3 is 17 amino acids. Germline CDR1 and CDR2: KGHSH and LQKENI. The J segment lost 0 bases and the V segment lost 9 bases, leaving 10 bases of the junction unmatched. Written as DNA, the CDR3 is TGTGCCAGTTCCGAAGGACAGGGATACTCTGGGGCCAACGTCCTGACTTTC. This sequence encodes CASSEGQGYSGANVLTF.

V is TRBV4-1 and J is TRBJ1-6, with 10 bases aligning to TRBD1. V lost 1 base and J lost 10; bases outside the gene matches: 10. This CDR3 comprises 17 residues. Germline V gene lookup returns CDR1 MGHRA and CDR2 YSYEKL. This CDR3 is CASSQVGRQGARSPLHF. The CDR3 DNA reads as TGCGCCAGCAGCCAAGTTGGTCGACAGGGGGCGCGGTCACCCCTCCACTTT.

This sequence joins TRBV7-9 and TRBJ2-5; 14 bases match TRBD2. The CDR3 extends over 16 amino acids. With V trimmed by 5 bases and J by 5 bases, 7 bases remained unmatched. Per germline, CDR1 SEHNR and CDR2 FQNEAQ (reference sequence). The DNA of the CDR3 is TGTGCCAGCAGCCCAAGACTAGCGGGGGGGCGTGAGACCCAGTACTTC. It codes for CASSPRLAGGRETQYF.

This clone was detected only once. The chain uses TRBV7-6 and TRBJ2-3, with 9 positions matching TRBD2. The CDR3 runs to 18 residues. The germline gives CDR1 SGHVS, CDR2 FNYEAQ. V trimming: 1 base; J trimming: 5 bases; junction bases outside the gene matches: 13. CDR3 nucleotide sequence: TGTGCCAGCAGCTTAGTTCCAGCGGGGGGTAGGGCGGGAGATACGCAGTATTTT. Residues: CASSLVPAGGRAGDTQYF.

V usage is TRBV10-3 and J usage is TRBJ1-1; D is uncertain. The CDR3 is made up of 14 amino acids. Trimming took off 7 bases at V and 3 bases at J, with 15 bases between the two ends. The germline CDR1 and CDR2 sequences are ENHRY and SYGVKD. This chain's CDR3 is CAITPGLDYTEAFF. The CDR3 DNA follows: TGTGCCATCACACCCGGGTTGGACTACACTGAAGCTTTCTTT.

This clone was picked up many times. The chain combines TRBV4-1 with TRBJ1-1; TRBD1 agrees at 8 bases. Germline V lookup: CDR1 MGHRA, CDR2 YSYEKL. The length of the CDR3 is 15 residues. Trimming took 3 bases from V and 1 from J; bases not matched to a gene: 4. CDR3 amino acids: CASSHLGQANTEAFF. The CDR3 bases are TGCGCCAGCAGCCACCTGGGACAGGCGAACACTGAAGCTTTCTTT.

V and J are TRBV19 and TRBJ2-2; the D gene is possibly TRBD1 (5 bases). The CDR3 has 16 residues. Germline CDR1 LNHDA, CDR2 SQIVND (reference sequence). V was clipped by 1 base and J by 0 bases, with 9 bases between them. As DNA, the CDR3 is TGTGCCAGTAGTATAGGGTGGGGCCCGAACACCGGGGAGCTGTTTTTT. Residues: CASSIGWGPNTGELFF.

CDR3 sequence: CARSLGTGSSYNEQFF. In nucleotides, the CDR3 is TGTGCCAGAAGCTTGGGGACAGGGAGCTCCTACAATGAGCAGTTCTTC. The gene calls are TRBV5-3 and TRBJ2-1, with TRBD1 identical over 8 bases. TRBV5-3 is recorded as an ORF, its role being uncertain. V lost 0 bases and J lost 0; bases outside the gene matches: 2. The CDR3 totals 16 residues.

The V gene is TRBV1, the J gene TRBJ2-7; no check of the table's D call, TRBD2, against the DNA was made. TRBV1 is a pseudogene segment. The CDR3 totals 18 residues. CDR3 nucleotides: TGCACCAGCAGCCAAGATCAGGTTCGCGGGGAACCTCAGGGCGAGCAGTACTTC. As protein: CTSSQDQVRGEPQGEQYF.

This clone occurred once. The gene calls are TRBV5-4 and TRBJ1-6; TRBD1 is a possible D gene (5 bases). V lost 2 bases to trimming and J lost 7 bases, with 10 bases between them. CDR1 and CDR2 from the germline V gene are SGHNT and YYREEE (reference sequence). The CDR3 loop spans 14 amino acids. The CDR3 DNA reads TGTGCCAGCAGCTTAGGGGCGGGAAATTCACCCCTCCACTTT. This gives the protein CASSLGAGNSPLHF.

This clone was seen only a few times. The gene calls are TRBV4-2 and TRBJ2-3; 12 nucleotides agree with TRBD2. Germline V gene lookup returns CDR1 LGHNA and CDR2 YNFKEQ. The CDR3 is 18 amino acids. The V and J ends lost 2 bases and 4 bases, in that order; junction bases with no gene match: 10. CDR3 in amino acids: CASSQSRRGLAGPDTQYF. DNA for the CDR3: TGTGCCAGCAGCCAATCCCGCCGGGGACTAGCGGGCCCAGATACGCAGTATTTT.